This paragraph reports one TCR beta chain. Its antigen is as yet unknown. The V and J ends lost 4 bases and 3 bases respectively, with 13 bases between them. The CDR3 is 14 residues long. CDR1 is LNHDA and CDR2 is SQIVND in the germline V gene (reference sequence). Around 100 million PBMCs were counted before genomic DNA extraction. The sample comes from a study of shared clonotypes between healthy human individuals. Study information: Ranging from 18 to 49 in age, donors were two women and a few men. Study-level results: It was only blood that was sampled, and tissue repertoires likely differ.

PCR replicates from unsorted PBMC used 300 ng DNA, and this amount was about 30,000 T cell genomes. Generated by immunoSEQ multiplex PCR, the TCRdb table keeps only in-frame clones and is missing some. Of roughly 510,000 clones listed, nearly 80% are singletons. The V gene is TRBV19, the J gene TRBJ2-7; unclear D gene. This TCR was recovered from a woman aged 40-49 years in good health. Some clones in this sample may be carry-over from other donors' samples. The sequenced sample was PBMCs. The CDR3 spells CASSKSAEVYEQYF. CDR3 coding DNA: TGTGCCAGTAGTAAATCTGCTGAGGTCTACGAGCAGTACTTC.